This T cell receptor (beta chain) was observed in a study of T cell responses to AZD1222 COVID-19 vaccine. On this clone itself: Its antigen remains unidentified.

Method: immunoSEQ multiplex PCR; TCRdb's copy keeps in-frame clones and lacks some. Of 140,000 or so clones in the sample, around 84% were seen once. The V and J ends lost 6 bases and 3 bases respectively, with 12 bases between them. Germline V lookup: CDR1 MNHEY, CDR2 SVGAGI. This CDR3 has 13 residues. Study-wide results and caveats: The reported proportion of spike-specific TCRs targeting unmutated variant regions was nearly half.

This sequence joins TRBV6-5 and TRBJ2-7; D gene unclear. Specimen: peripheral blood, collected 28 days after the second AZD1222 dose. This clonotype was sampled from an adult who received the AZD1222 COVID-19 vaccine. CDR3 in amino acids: CASRATVHYEQYF. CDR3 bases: TGTGCCAGCAGAGCGACGGTACACTACGAGCAGTACTTC.